The 30 T cell receptor beta chains in this list originate from one sample, sequenced in a study of neoadjuvant anti-PD-1 for oral cavity cancer. TCRdb's table, derived via immunoSEQ multiplex PCR, lists solely in-frame clones and lacks some. In the table there are fewer than 15,000 clones, 60% to 70% of which are singletons. The sample here was PBMCs, taken before nivolumab (anti-PD-1) treatment. All receptors derive from a person between 35 and 79 years old with oral cavity squamous cell carcinoma.

The chain uses TRBV7-9 and TRBJ2-7, with TRBD2 identical over 8 bases. This CDR3 comprises 13 residues. Germline-derived CDR1 and CDR2 are SEHNR and FQNEAQ (reference sequence). V was clipped by 10 bases and J by 6 bases; unmatched bases: 11. DNA for the CDR3: TGTGCCACAATGGGACTAGACCTCAGCGAGCAGTACTTC. Amino acid sequence: CATMGLDLSEQYF.

The chain joins TRBV28 to TRBJ1-1; tentative D call: TRBD1 (5 bases). Trimming removed 6 bases from V and 9 bases from J, with 11 bases in between. The CDR3 consists of 11 residues. Germline CDR1 and CDR2: MDHEN and SYDVKM. The CDR3 nucleotides are TGTGCCAGCAGATACAGGACCCAAGCTTTCTTT. Protein product: CASRYRTQAFF. Full variable domain (outside the CDR3, taken from reference TRBV28 and TRBJ1-1): DVKVTQSSRYLVKRTGEKVFLECVQDMDHENMFWYRQDPGLGLRLIYFSYDVKMKEKGDIPEGYSVSREKKERFSLILESASTNQTSMYLCASRYRTQAFFGQGTRLTVV.

The J gene is TRBJ2-2, the V gene TRBV5-1, with TRBD1 matching over 9 bases. Germline-derived CDR1 and CDR2 are SGHRS and YFSETQ. Unmatched junction bases numbered 7, after V lost 3 bases and J lost 7 bases. This CDR3 is built from 15 residues. The CDR3 reads CASSSRDRANGELFF. The CDR3 nucleotides read TGCGCCAGCAGCTCCCGGGACAGGGCTAACGGGGAGCTGTTTTTT.

The CDR3 DNA reads as TGTGCCAGCAGTGATAATTGGCCGGTCCTCAACTATGGCTACACCTTC. It yields the protein CASSDNWPVLNYGYTF. The V call is TRBV6-1, the J call TRBJ1-2; unclear D gene. The length of the CDR3 is 16 residues. Trimming stripped 3 bases from V and 2 bases from J, with 16 bases between. The V gene's germline CDR1 is MNHNS and CDR2 SASEGT.

The V call is TRBV15, the J call TRBJ1-5; 10 nucleotides match TRBD1. J lost 6 bases, V lost 1 base, and 0 bases had no gene match. Germline lookup yields CDR1 LNHNV and CDR2 YYDKDF (reference sequence). This CDR3 has 14 amino acids. The CDR3 DNA follows: TGTGCCACCAGCAGAGGGACAGGGGGTCAGCCCCAGCATTTT. Translating it yields CATSRGTGGQPQHF.

The rearrangement links TRBV7-8 to TRBJ2-7; a weak D match, TRBD2 (5 bases). V lost 4 bases, J lost 2 bases, and 12 bases lay in between. The CDR3 is 14 residues long. From germline, CDR1 is SGHVS and CDR2 FQNEAQ. CDR3 sequence reads: CASSSSGWAYEQYF. The CDR3 nucleotides are TGTGCCAGCAGCTCGAGCGGATGGGCCTACGAGCAGTACTTC.

The chain recombines TRBV5-5 with TRBJ1-1, with a tentative D call TRBD1 (5 bases). V lost 5 bases and J 4 bases, leaving 21 bases between the germline ends. CDR1 and CDR2 (germline): SGHKS, YYEKEE (reference sequence). This CDR3 is built from 16 residues. The CDR3 loop is CASSITGITGSTEAFF. Written as DNA, the CDR3 is TGTGCCAGCAGTATTACAGGAATAACTGGGAGCACTGAAGCTTTCTTT. Full variable domain (rest looked up from reference TRBV5-5 and TRBJ1-1): DAGVTQSPTHLIKTRGQQVTLRCSPISGHKSVSWYQQVLGQGPQFIFQYYEKEERGRGNFPDRFSARQFPNYSSELNVNALLLGDSALYLCASSITGITGSTEAFFGQGTRLTVV.

The rearrangement links TRBV6-6 to TRBJ2-3, with 9 bases fitting TRBD2. Germline V gives CDR1 MNHNY, CDR2 SVGAGI (reference sequence). The CDR3 contains 13 residues. The V gene end was trimmed by 4 bases and the J gene end by 6 bases; junction bases not matched to a gene: 2. The CDR3 DNA follows: TGTGCCAGCAGTTTGCGGGAGGGGGATACGCAGTATTTT. Translation gives CASSLREGDTQYF.

This chain connects TRBV7-8 to TRBJ2-7; 9 positions agree with TRBD2. Germline loops: CDR1 SGHVS, CDR2 FQNEAQ. The V and J ends lost 1 base and 2 bases, in that order; junction bases with no gene match: 3. There are 15 residues in the CDR3. CDR3 protein: CASSLVTSGPYEQYF. The CDR3 DNA reads as TGTGCCAGCAGCTTAGTGACTAGCGGCCCCTACGAGCAGTACTTC.

V usage is TRBV25-1 and J usage is TRBJ1-5, with D possibly TRBD1 on 5 matching bases. The CDR3 runs to 14 residues. V was clipped by 4 bases and J by 2 bases, with 9 bases between them. CDR1 is MGHDK and CDR2 is SYGVNS in the germline V gene. CDR3 nucleotides: TGTGCCAGCAGTGCCCCGGGGGGCAATCAGCCCCAGCATTTT. Translating gives CASSAPGGNQPQHF.

CDR3 in DNA: TGTGCCAGTAGTACGGGACAGGGGGTTGAAAAACTGTTTTTT. Translation gives CASSTGQGVEKLFF. The genes are TRBV19 and TRBJ1-4; 11 bases agree with TRBD1. Looked up from germline, CDR1 is LNHDA and CDR2 is SQIVND (reference sequence). The CDR3 is 14 amino acids. Unmatched junction bases numbered 2, after V lost 4 bases and J lost 7 bases.

This clone came up once. The chain uses TRBV5-6 and TRBJ2-5; 11 positions agree with TRBD1. The CDR3 extends over 16 amino acids. Trimming at V came to 1 base and at J to 1 base, leaving 3 bases not matched to a gene. Germline CDR1 and CDR2: SGHDT and YYEEEE. The CDR3 DNA is TGTGCCAGCAGCTTGAGGGGGACAGGGGGCCAAGAGACCCAGTACTTC. Amino acids: CASSLRGTGGQETQYF.

V usage is TRBV2 and J usage is TRBJ1-2; maybe TRBD1 (5 bases). The CDR3 totals 13 residues. Trimming removed 7 bases from V and 2 bases from J, with 11 bases in between. The V gene's germline CDR1 is SNHLY and CDR2 FYNNEI. The CDR3 bases are TGTGCCAGCATAACGGACACGAACTATGGCTACACCTTC. As protein: CASITDTNYGYTF.

The V call is TRBV12-2, the J call TRBJ1-2; no DNA check was done on the table's D call, TRBD1. TRBV12-2 is classified as a pseudogene. CDR3 length: 18 amino acids. The CDR3 DNA reads as TGTGCAAGTCGCCTAGCAAAAGGTGGTAGGGGTTCCGACTATGGCTACACCTTC. It translates to CASRLAKGGRGSDYGYTF.

The V gene is TRBV27, the J gene TRBJ2-7; maybe TRBD2 (6 bases). The CDR3 covers 14 residues. Germline V CDR1 and CDR2: MNHEY, SMNVEV (reference sequence). V lost 2 bases to trimming and J lost 7 bases, with 15 bases between them. The CDR3 region is CASSLLGSSGEQYF. The CDR3 DNA reads as TGTGCCAGCAGTTTACTCGGGAGCAGTGGAGAGCAGTACTTC.

The chain links TRBV2 to TRBJ2-1; D is possibly TRBD2 (6 bases). V was trimmed by 8 bases and J by 0 bases, leaving 14 bases between them. The CDR3 consists of 15 residues. Germline V gives CDR1 SNHLY, CDR2 FYNNEI. CDR3 protein: CASGRDSSSYNEQFF. The CDR3 DNA reads TGTGCCAGCGGCCGGGACTCGAGCTCCTACAATGAGCAGTTCTTC.

The chain joins TRBV5-5 to TRBJ1-1; weak D call: TRBD1 (5 bases). V shed 2 bases and J shed 6 bases, with 17 bases lying between them. The CDR3 has 15 amino acids. The germline V gene has CDR1 SGHKS and CDR2 YYEKEE (reference sequence). Here the CDR3 DNA reads TGTGCCAGCAGCTTTCCAGGGCGAGGTCTTGCTGAAGCTTTCTTT. Translation gives CASSFPGRGLAEAFF.

The chain joins TRBV7-7 to TRBJ2-1; no definite D call. The germline V and J ends were trimmed by 0 bases and 2 bases, with 11 bases remaining between them. The CDR3 contains 16 residues. Germline CDR1 reads SSHAT; CDR2 reads FNYEAQ (reference sequence). The CDR3 spells CASSLALGSPYNEQFF. The CDR3 DNA is TGTGCCAGCAGCTTAGCTCTAGGATCGCCCTACAATGAGCAGTTCTTC. Complete variable domain (other parts from reference TRBV7-7 and TRBJ2-1): GAGVSQSPRYKVTKRGQDVTLRCDPISSHATLYWYQQALGQGPEFLTYFNYEAQPDKSGLPSDRFSAERPEGSISTLTIQRTEQRDSAMYRCASSLALGSPYNEQFFGPGTRLTVL.

This clone showed up just once. V usage is TRBV11-2 and J usage is TRBJ1-1; D might be TRBD1 (6 bases). The CDR3 length is 14 residues. Germline V lookup: CDR1 SGHAT, CDR2 FQNNGV. Trimming pared 2 bases from V and 5 bases from J, leaving 12 bases between. CDR3 sequence: CASSLPPRGTEAFF. The CDR3 DNA is TGTGCCAGCAGCTTACCCCCGAGGGGGACTGAAGCTTTCTTT.

This clone was seen just once. The V gene is TRBV25-1, the J gene TRBJ2-4, with no clear D. The CDR3 is 14 amino acids. Trimming removed 1 base at V and 1 base at J, with 5 bases between. Germline CDR1 reads MGHDK; CDR2 reads SYGVNS. The DNA of the CDR3 is TGTGCCAGCAGTGAATGGGTGGCCAAAAACATTCAGTACTTC. Residues: CASSEWVAKNIQYF. The whole variable domain, remainder taken from reference TRBV25-1 and TRBJ2-4, is EADIYQTPRYLVIGTGKKITLECSQTMGHDKMYWYQQDPGMELHLIHYSYGVNSTEKGDLSSESTVSRIRTEHFPLTLESARPSHTSQYLCASSEWVAKNIQYFGAGTRLSVL.

V gene TRBV9 combines with J gene TRBJ2-3; TRBD1 agrees at 7 bases. Germline trimming cut 3 bases from V and 0 bases from J; bases unmatched to any gene: 10. The V gene's germline CDR1 is SGDLS and CDR2 YYNGEE. The CDR3 extends over 17 amino acids. In DNA, the CDR3 is TGTGCCAGCAGCGCCCGGGACAGCCTCTATAGCACAGATACGCAGTATTTT. It yields the protein CASSARDSLYSTDTQYF.

J is TRBJ2-1 and V is TRBV7-2; D unclear. Germline CDR1 SGHTA, CDR2 FQGNSA. V was trimmed by 3 bases and J by 5 bases, leaving 8 bases between them. The CDR3 runs 13 residues. The chain's CDR3 is CASSFQPDNEQFF. For the CDR3, the DNA is TGTGCCAGCAGCTTCCAGCCCGACAATGAGCAGTTCTTC.

This chain joins TRBV12-1 and TRBJ1-1; TRBD1, the table's D call, lacks a check against the DNA. TRBV12-1 is classified as a pseudogene. The CDR3 consists of 14 residues. The CDR3 here is CASSFKGQYTEAFF. DNA of the CDR3: TGTGCCAGCAGCTTTAAGGGACAGTACACTGAAGCTTTCTTT.

This clone was recorded once. This chain connects TRBV7-2 to TRBJ2-2; 7 nucleotides line up with TRBD2. The CDR3 loop spans 16 amino acids. The J segment lost 7 bases and the V segment lost 3 bases, leaving 11 bases of the junction unmatched. Germline-derived CDR1 and CDR2 are SGHTA and FQGNSA. As DNA, the CDR3 is TGTGCCAGCAGCTTGCGGGAGACCCGAATGGGCGGGGAGCTGTTTTTT. Protein sequence: CASSLRETRMGGELFF.

The chain couples TRBV27 to TRBJ1-5; D is ambiguous. Germline values: CDR1 MNHEY, CDR2 SMNVEV (reference sequence). V was trimmed by 4 bases and J by 1 base, leaving 8 bases between them. The CDR3 is 14 residues long. CDR3 residues: CASSSRGSNQPQHF. The CDR3 nucleotides read TGTGCCAGCAGTTCCAGAGGGAGCAATCAGCCCCAGCATTTT.

The CDR3 DNA reads TGTGCCAGCAGCTTTCAGGGTGGTTTGTACAATGAGCAGTTCTTC. Translating gives CASSFQGGLYNEQFF. The V and J genes are TRBV11-3 and TRBJ2-1; the D gene is possibly TRBD1 (5 bases). V was pared by 3 bases and J by 4 bases, with 13 bases between. The CDR3 extends over 15 amino acids. CDR1 and CDR2 (germline): SGHNT, YENEEA.

V and J are TRBV19 and TRBJ1-5; D is undetermined. Trimming took off 4 bases at V and 1 base at J, with 11 bases between the two ends. From germline, CDR1 is LNHDA and CDR2 SQIVND (reference sequence). The CDR3 extends over 15 amino acids. CDR3 loop: CASSTDPGSNQPQHF. The CDR3 bases are TGTGCCAGTAGTACGGACCCCGGAAGCAATCAGCCCCAGCATTTT.

The V gene is TRBV27, the J gene TRBJ1-2; possibly TRBD1 for D (5 bases). This CDR3 is built from 18 residues. In germline, CDR1 is MNHEY, CDR2 SMNVEV (reference sequence). The V and J ends lost 2 bases and 6 bases respectively, with 25 bases between them. The CDR3 loop is CASSLGAGLSSLNDGYTF. CDR3 nucleotide sequence: TGTGCCAGCAGTTTAGGAGCAGGGTTATCCTCCTTAAACGATGGCTACACCTTC.

This clone was seen more than once but under ten times. The V gene is TRBV4-1, the J gene TRBJ2-1; TRBD1 aligns across 9 bases. CDR3 length: 13 amino acids. Germline V gives CDR1 MGHRA, CDR2 YSYEKL. V gave up 4 bases and J gave up 6 bases; unmatched junction bases: 1. Here the CDR3 DNA reads TGCGCCAGCAGCCTGACAGGGGGCAATGAGCAGTTCTTC. Protein: CASSLTGGNEQFF.

The V call is TRBV29-1, the J call TRBJ2-3; the D gene could be TRBD1 or TRBD2 (6 bases each). The CDR3 covers 14 residues. From germline, CDR1 is SQVTM and CDR2 ANQGSEA. The V and J ends lost 5 bases and 0 bases respectively, with 12 bases between them. CDR3 residues: CSVRRDTSTDTQYF. The CDR3 DNA follows: TGCAGCGTTAGGCGGGACACGAGCACAGATACGCAGTATTTT.